A selection of T cell receptor beta chains follows, all from one sample in a study of blood T cells in healthy people across ages. TCRdb analysed the 5' RACE reads with MiXCR anew, one entry per CDR3 protein. The sample holds almost 1 million distinct CDR3 sequences; 51% are singletons and the top ten take roughly a fifth. Material for sequencing was blood. All receptors come from a woman in her fifties or sixties in good health. Each CDR3 is given with its conserved first and last residue. The order of the fields is V gene, J gene, D gene, clone size, CDR3 protein, CDR3 DNA. A D gene is named only where the DNA matches it firmly. The size entry is marked missing in some rows and otherwise reads once, few, many or a size class.

V: TRBV20-1
J: TRBJ2-3
D: .
size: .
CDR3: CRVIGEPYTDTQYF
DNA: TGCAGGGTTATCGGGGAACCTTACACAGATACGCAGTATTTT

V: TRBV28
J: TRBJ1-4
D: .
size: .
CDR3: CASGLGKLFF
DNA: TGTGCCAGCGGCCTAGGGAAACTGTTTTTT

V: TRBV7-2
J: TRBJ2-5
D: .
size: .
CDR3: CASSLGVLASKETQYF
DNA: TGTGCCAGCAGCCTGGGGGTACTAGCTTCTAAGGAGACCCAGTACTTC

V: TRBV24-1
J: TRBJ2-3
D: TRBD1
size: many
CDR3: CATNTRQGTTDTQYF
DNA: TGTGCCACCAATACCCGACAGGGGACGACAGATACGCAGTATTTT

V: TRBV2
J: TRBJ2-3
D: .
size: .
CDR3: CASSASRTQYF
DNA: TGTGCCAGCAGTGCGAGCCGTACGCAGTATTTT

V: TRBV10-3
J: TRBJ2-7
D: TRBD1
size: .
CDR3: CAIGTGVGYEQYF
DNA: TGTGCCATCGGCACAGGGGTAGGATACGAGCAGTACTTC

V: TRBV28
J: TRBJ1-2
D: .
size: .
CDR3: CASNSPRGGQDYGYTF
DNA: TGTGCCAGCAATTCACCAAGGGGGGGGCAGGACTATGGCTACACCTTC

V: TRBV20-1
J: TRBJ2-7
D: .
size: .
CDR3: CSASAPDNSYEQYF
DNA: TGCAGTGCTAGTGCACCGGACAACTCCTACGAGCAGTACTTC

V: TRBV5-1
J: TRBJ2-7
D: .
size: .
CDR3: CASSLLTGTSYEQYF
DNA: TGCGCCAGCAGCTTGCTAACCGGGACCTCCTACGAGCAGTACTTC

V: TRBV6-5
J: TRBJ2-7
D: TRBD1
size: .
CDR3: CASSPGTEFYEQYF
DNA: TGTGCCAGCAGTCCCGGGACAGAGTTTTACGAGCAGTACTTC

V: TRBV3-1
J: TRBJ2-6
D: .
size: few
CDR3: CASSQEARSGANVLTF
DNA: TGTGCCAGCAGCCAAGAAGCACGGTCTGGGGCCAACGTCCTGACTTTC

V: TRBV18
J: TRBJ1-1
D: .
size: few
CDR3: CASHTRGTEAFF
DNA: TGTGCCAGCCATACGCGGGGGACTGAAGCTTTCTTT

V: TRBV10-3
J: TRBJ2-7
D: TRBD1
size: .
CDR3: CAISGPGGTGNYEQYF
DNA: TGTGCCATCAGTGGGCCCGGGGGGACAGGGAACTACGAGCAGTACTTC

V: TRBV11-2
J: TRBJ2-7
D: TRBD2
size: .
CDR3: CASSLDRVAGTYEQYF
DNA: TGTGCCAGCAGCTTAGATCGGGTAGCGGGAACCTACGAGCAGTACTTC

V: TRBV6-2/TRBV6-3
J: TRBJ1-2
D: TRBD1
size: .
CDR3: CASSRGDRGIGYTF
DNA: TGTGCCAGCAGCCGAGGAGACAGGGGAATCGGCTACACCTTC

V: TRBV4-2
J: TRBJ2-3
D: TRBD2
size: .
CDR3: CASSQGASGKDTETQYF
DNA: TGTGCCAGCAGCCAAGGAGCTAGCGGGAAAGACACAGAGACGCAGTATTTT

V: TRBV25-1
J: TRBJ2-3
D: TRBD2
size: .
CDR3: CASPRLAGEADTQYF
DNA: TGTGCCAGCCCTCGACTAGCGGGAGAGGCAGATACGCAGTATTTT

V: TRBV10-2
J: TRBJ2-7
D: .
size: .
CDR3: CASSESAGTYEQYF
DNA: TGCGCCAGCAGTGAGTCGGCGGGAACCTACGAGCAGTACTTC

V: TRBV4-3
J: TRBJ2-7
D: TRBD1
size: .
CDR3: CASSQRQGGSYEQYF
DNA: TGCGCCAGCAGCCAACGACAGGGTGGGTCCTACGAGCAGTACTTC

V: TRBV27
J: TRBJ1-4
D: .
size: .
CDR3: CASSVIPGEKLFF
DNA: TGTGCCAGCAGTGTAATTCCGGGGGAAAAACTGTTTTTT